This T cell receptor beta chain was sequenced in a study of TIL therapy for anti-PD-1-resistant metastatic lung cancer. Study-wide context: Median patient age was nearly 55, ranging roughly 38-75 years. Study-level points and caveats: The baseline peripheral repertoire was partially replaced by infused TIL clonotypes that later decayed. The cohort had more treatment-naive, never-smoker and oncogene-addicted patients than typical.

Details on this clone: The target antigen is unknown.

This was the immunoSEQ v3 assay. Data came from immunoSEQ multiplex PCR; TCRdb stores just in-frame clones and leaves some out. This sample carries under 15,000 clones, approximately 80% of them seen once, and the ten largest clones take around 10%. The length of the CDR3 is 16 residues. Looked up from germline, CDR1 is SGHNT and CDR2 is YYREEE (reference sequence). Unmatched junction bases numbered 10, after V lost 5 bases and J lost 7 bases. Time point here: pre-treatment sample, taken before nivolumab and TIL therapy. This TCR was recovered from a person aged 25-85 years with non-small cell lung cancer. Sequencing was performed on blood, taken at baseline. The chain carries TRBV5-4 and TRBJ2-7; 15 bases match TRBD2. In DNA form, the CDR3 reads TGTGCCAGCAGTCGCGGACTAGCGGGAGGGGGGCAAGAGCAGTACTTC. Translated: CASSRGLAGGGQEQYF. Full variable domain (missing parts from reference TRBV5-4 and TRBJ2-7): ETGVTQSPTHLIKTRGQQVTLRCSSQSGHNTVSWYQQALGQGPQFIFQYYREEENGRGNFPPRFSGLQFPNYSSELNVNALELDDSALYLCASSRGLAGGGQEQYFGPGTRLTVT.